Presented here are 25 T cell receptor beta chains from one specimen sequenced in a study of T cell changes during pregnancy in multiple sclerosis. TCRdb keeps only in-frame clones here, not all; method: immunoSEQ multiplex PCR. The table includes about 85,000 clones, approximately 91% detected once. The sequencing used peripheral blood, collected in the first trimester of pregnancy. The receptors originated from a female donor with multiple sclerosis, enrolled in a pregnancy study.

The chain joins TRBV11-2 to TRBJ2-1, with 8 bases that match TRBD2. CDR3 size: 15 residues. Trimming cost V 0 bases and J 8 bases; bases outside gene matches: 6. Germline V gene sequence: CDR1 SGHAT, CDR2 FQNNGV. CDR3: CASSLEAGVGYEQFF. The CDR3, as DNA: TGTGCCAGCAGCTTAGAAGCGGGAGTAGGATATGAGCAGTTCTTC.

CDR3 nucleotide sequence: TGTGCCAGCACCCTAGAGGGACAATTGAACACTGAAGCTTTCTTT. Residues: CASTLEGQLNTEAFF. V gene TRBV2 combines with J gene TRBJ1-1; perhaps TRBD1 as D (6 bases). Germline loops: CDR1 SNHLY, CDR2 FYNNEI. Trimming cost V 7 bases and J 0 bases, with 15 bases left between them. This CDR3 is 15 amino acids long.

The V and J genes are TRBV6-1 and TRBJ1-6, with D hard to call. This CDR3 contains 14 residues. The V end was cut by 5 bases, the J end by 0 bases, with 5 bases between. Germline CDR1 MNHNS, CDR2 SASEGT. The CDR3 spells CASSTDSYNSPLHF. The CDR3 DNA follows: TGTGCCAGCAGTACTGACTCCTATAATTCACCCCTCCACTTT.

The chain couples TRBV14 to TRBJ2-3; 7 bases match TRBD2. J lost 8 bases, V lost 4 bases, and 15 bases had no gene match. There are 16 residues in the CDR3. The V gene's germline CDR1 is SGHDN and CDR2 FVKESK. DNA of the CDR3: TGTGCCAGCAGCCTCTATGCGGGACTATCCCTTGGTACGCAGTATTTT. Translated: CASSLYAGLSLGTQYF.

V is TRBV7-2 and J is TRBJ1-5; 8 bases align to TRBD1. This CDR3 spans 16 amino acids. With V trimmed by 5 bases and J by 5 bases, 11 bases remained unmatched. The germline gives CDR1 SGHTA, CDR2 FQGNSA. In DNA form, the CDR3 reads TGTGCCAGCAGCCTAAGACAGGGGAAGTGGGATCAGCCCCAGCATTTT. This encodes CASSLRQGKWDQPQHF.

V usage is TRBV7-2 and J usage is TRBJ2-3; weak D call: TRBD2 (5 bases). Germline assignment: CDR1 SGHTA and CDR2 FQGNSA. This CDR3 comprises 15 residues. The germline V and J ends were trimmed by 2 bases and 1 base, with 10 bases remaining between them. This CDR3 reads CASSLFAGGTDTQYF. The CDR3 bases are TGTGCCAGCAGCTTATTCGCGGGCGGCACAGATACGCAGTATTTT.

The chain couples TRBV10-3 to TRBJ1-6, with D possibly being TRBD1 (5 bases). Trimming took 6 bases from V and 6 from J, leaving 9 bases between them. There are 13 residues in the CDR3. Germline V gene lookup returns CDR1 ENHRY and CDR2 SYGVKD. Here the CDR3 DNA reads TGTGCCATCAGCAGGGAACGTAATTCACCCCTCCACTTT. This sequence encodes CAISRERNSPLHF.

This chain connects TRBV28 to TRBJ2-2; TRBD1 agrees at 8 bases. This CDR3 comprises 17 residues. Losses at the gene ends were 6 bases for V and 2 bases for J; bases not matched to a gene: 11. Per the germline V gene, CDR1 is MDHEN and CDR2 is SYDVKM. CDR3 nucleotide sequence: TGTGCCAGCAGCGAGCCCCCGGGACAGGTTAACACCGGGGAGCTGTTTTTT. Translating it yields CASSEPPGQVNTGELFF.

The CDR3 DNA follows: TGTGCCAGCAGTGACTTTGGGAGGTCCTACGAGCAGTACTTC. This encodes CASSDFGRSYEQYF. V gene TRBV25-1 combines with J gene TRBJ2-7, with D perhaps TRBD2 (6 bases). Germline CDR1 reads MGHDK; CDR2 reads SYGVNS. With 3 bases removed from V and 1 base from J, the gap between germline ends came to 10 bases. The CDR3 sequence is 14 residues long.

V and J are TRBV21-1 and TRBJ2-1; TRBD2, the D gene given by the table, was not confirmed from the DNA. TRBV21-1 is reported as a pseudogene. The CDR3 length is 16 residues. In nucleotides, the CDR3 is TGTGCCAGCAGCAAAGCTCTCCCTAGCGTCATGAATGAGCAGTTCTTC. Its translation: CASSKALPSVMNEQFF.

The chain recombines TRBV7-8 with TRBJ1-2; the D is unclear. The germline V gene encodes CDR1 SGHVS and CDR2 FQNEAQ. This CDR3 is 15 amino acids long. Trimming cost V 4 bases and J 4 bases, with 16 bases left between them. The CDR3 DNA reads as TGTGCCAGCAGCTGGAGCATTGGAGCACCCTATGGCTACACCTTC. Amino acids: CASSWSIGAPYGYTF. Drawing the rest from reference TRBV7-8 and TRBJ1-2, the complete variable domain is GAGVSQSPRYKVAKRGQDVALRCDPISGHVSLFWYQQALGQGPEFLTYFQNEAQLDKSGLPSDRFFAERPEGSVSTLKIQRTQQEDSAVYLCASSWSIGAPYGYTFGSGTRLTVV.

This clone appeared a few times. The chain combines TRBV30 with TRBJ2-1, with TRBD1 matching over 7 bases. The V segment lost 5 bases and the J segment 6 bases; nucleotides outside the gene matches: 4. The CDR3 has 12 amino acids. Germline V lookup: CDR1 GTSNPN, CDR2 SVGIG (reference sequence). CDR3 amino acids: CAWDRVSNEQFF. DNA of the CDR3: TGTGCCTGGGACAGGGTTAGCAATGAGCAGTTCTTC.

The rearrangement links TRBV30 to TRBJ2-7; the D gene is possibly TRBD1 (5 bases). Trimming removed 5 bases from V and 7 bases from J, with 15 bases in between. Germline values: CDR1 GTSNPN, CDR2 SVGIG (reference sequence). This CDR3 has 12 residues. CDR3 sequence (DNA): TGTGCCTGGTGCAGGGATGCAGGGGAGCAGTACTTC. The encoded protein is CAWCRDAGEQYF. The full variable domain, completed using reference TRBV30 and TRBJ2-7, is SQTIHQWPATLVQPVGSPLSLECTVEGTSNPNLYWYRQAAGRGLQLLFYSVGIGQISSEVPQNLSASRPQDRQFILSSKKLLLSDSGFYLCAWCRDAGEQYFGPGTRLTVT.

The chain carries TRBV7-9 and TRBJ2-3; 9 bases are a match to TRBD2. Germline-derived CDR1 and CDR2 are SEHNR and FQNEAQ (reference sequence). Losses at the gene ends were 0 bases for V and 3 bases for J; bases not matched to a gene: 10. This CDR3 comprises 18 residues. The CDR3 loop is CASSLAGALAGSTDTQYF. CDR3 nucleotide sequence: TGTGCCAGCAGCTTAGCAGGGGCTCTAGCGGGGTCGACAGATACGCAGTATTTT. Drawing the rest from reference TRBV7-9 and TRBJ2-3, the complete variable domain is DTGVSQNPRHKITKRGQNVTFRCDPISEHNRLYWYRQTLGQGPEFLTYFQNEAQLEKSRLLSDRFSAERPKGSFSTLEIQRTEQGDSAMYLCASSLAGALAGSTDTQYFGPGTRLTVL.

The V and J genes are TRBV6-1 and TRBJ2-1; D is possibly TRBD2 (5 bases). Germline V gene sequence: CDR1 MNHNS, CDR2 SASEGT. The CDR3 totals 19 residues. With 4 bases removed from V and 6 bases from J, the gap between germline ends came to 28 bases. CDR3 amino acids: CASSGDSRSYSSGVNEQFF. In DNA form, the CDR3 reads TGTGCCAGCAGTGGAGACTCCAGGTCATATTCGAGCGGAGTCAATGAGCAGTTCTTC.

The chain joins TRBV28 to TRBJ2-3; TRBD2 might be the D (5 bases). CDR3 length: 14 amino acids. Germline V CDR1 and CDR2: MDHEN, SYDVKM. Trimming left V 2 bases short and J 6 bases short, with 12 bases between. The CDR3 region is CASSLSLALDTQYF. In nucleotides, the CDR3 is TGTGCCAGCAGTTTAAGTCTAGCTCTGGATACGCAGTATTTT.

This chain links TRBV4-1 with TRBJ1-6; 7 nucleotides agree with TRBD1. CDR1 is MGHRA and CDR2 is YSYEKL in the germline V gene. V shed 4 bases and J 8 bases; nucleotides not matched to a gene: 14. The CDR3 is made up of 17 amino acids. This chain's CDR3 is CASSPRIQGSVDSPLHF. In DNA form, the CDR3 reads TGCGCCAGCAGCCCCAGGATACAGGGGAGCGTGGATTCACCCCTCCACTTT.

V gene TRBV4-1 combines with J gene TRBJ1-4, with a possible D match to TRBD1 (6 bases). The germline V and J ends were trimmed by 3 bases and 7 bases, with 9 bases remaining between them. Germline V CDR1 and CDR2: MGHRA, YSYEKL. This CDR3 has 13 residues. The CDR3 DNA is TGCGCCAGCAGCCAGGGGACACTTGAAAAACTGTTTTTT. It yields the protein CASSQGTLEKLFF.

Here the CDR3 reads CASRGLAGYNEQFF. The DNA of the CDR3 is TGTGCCAGCAGGGGCCTAGCGGGCTACAATGAGCAGTTCTTC. The gene calls are TRBV11-2 and TRBJ2-1; TRBD2 agrees at 8 bases. The CDR3 is 14 residues long. Germline CDR1 and CDR2: SGHAT and FQNNGV. J gave up 3 bases and V 6 bases, and 4 bases lay outside the gene matches. The entire variable domain, with the rest obtained from reference TRBV11-2 and TRBJ2-1, is as follows: EAGVAQSPRYKIIEKRQSVAFWCNPISGHATLYWYQQILGQGPKLLIQFQNNGVVDDSQLPKDRFSAERLKGVDSTLKIQPAKLEDSAVYLCASRGLAGYNEQFFGPGTRLTVL.

The CDR3 is CASSLSSGGNEQFF. The CDR3 coding sequence is TGTGCCAGCTCACTGTCTAGCGGGGGAAATGAGCAGTTCTTC. The rearrangement joins TRBV18 to TRBJ2-1; 10 bases fit TRBD2. Germline V gives CDR1 KGHSH, CDR2 LQKENI. The length of the CDR3 is 14 residues. J lost 7 bases, V lost 4 bases, and 4 bases had no gene match.

CDR3 sequence reads: CASSQVVADIQQYNEQFF. CDR3 DNA sequence: TGCGCCAGCAGCCAAGTAGTAGCGGACATACAACAATACAATGAGCAGTTCTTC. The genes are TRBV4-1 and TRBJ2-1; TRBD2 might be the D (6 bases). The CDR3 length is 18 residues. Germline lookup yields CDR1 MGHRA and CDR2 YSYEKL. V lost 1 base and J lost 4, with 20 bases in between.

In this sample, this clone turned up a few times. J is TRBJ2-3 and V is TRBV7-3; 15 bases fit TRBD2. The ends lost 0 bases at V and 6 bases at J; junction bases unmatched: 4. The CDR3 has 17 residues. Germline lookup yields CDR1 SGHTA and CDR2 FQGTGA. CDR3 bases: TGTGCCAGCAGCTTAACGGGAGGGACTAGCGGGAGGGATACGCAGTATTTT. Residues: CASSLTGGTSGRDTQYF. The full variable domain, in which reference TRBV7-3 and TRBJ2-3 provide the parts outside the CDR3, is GAGVSQTPSNKVTEKGKYVELRCDPISGHTALYWYRQSLGQGPEFLIYFQGTGAADDSGLPNDRFFAVRPEGSVSTLKIQRTERGDSAVYLCASSLTGGTSGRDTQYFGPGTRLTVL.

The chain uses TRBV11-3 and TRBJ1-1; TRBD1 matches at 8 bases. V lost 8 bases and J lost 4; bases outside the gene matches: 9. The CDR3 runs 14 residues. The germline gives CDR1 SGHNT, CDR2 YENEEA. CDR3 amino acids: CASGPGGAGTEAFF. The DNA for the CDR3 is TGTGCCAGCGGACCAGGGGGCGCAGGCACTGAAGCTTTCTTT. Using reference TRBV11-3 and TRBJ1-1 for the parts outside the CDR3, the full variable domain is EAGVVQSPRYKIIEKKQPVAFWCNPISGHNTLYWYLQNLGQGPELLIRYENEEAVDDSQLPKDRFSAERLKGVDSTLKIQPAELGDSAVYLCASGPGGAGTEAFFGQGTRLTVV.

V gene TRBV19 combines with J gene TRBJ1-2; D is uncertain. V lost 1 base, J lost 2 bases, and 8 bases lay in between. The CDR3 runs 14 residues. CDR1 and CDR2 from the germline V gene are LNHDA and SQIVND (reference sequence). The CDR3 spells CASSIVPGNYGYTF. The CDR3 DNA reads as TGTGCCAGTAGTATAGTCCCGGGAAACTATGGCTACACCTTC. Supplemented by reference TRBV19 and TRBJ1-2, the full variable domain reads DGGITQSPKYLFRKEGQNVTLSCEQNLNHDAMYWYRQDPGQGLRLIYYSQIVNDFQKGDIAEGYSVSREKKESFPLTVTSAQKNPTAFYLCASSIVPGNYGYTFGSGTRLTVV.

This chain uses TRBV7-3 with TRBJ1-1, with no clear D. The CDR3 is made up of 13 amino acids. Trimming pared 5 bases from V and 3 bases from J, leaving 10 bases between. The germline V gene has CDR1 SGHTA and CDR2 FQGTGA. The CDR3, as DNA: TGTGCCAGCAGCCGATCGTCAGACACTGAAGCTTTCTTT. Translation: CASSRSSDTEAFF. Variable domain in full (rest from reference TRBV7-3 and TRBJ1-1): GAGVSQTPSNKVTEKGKYVELRCDPISGHTALYWYRQSLGQGPEFLIYFQGTGAADDSGLPNDRFFAVRPEGSVSTLKIQRTERGDSAVYLCASSRSSDTEAFFGQGTRLTVV.